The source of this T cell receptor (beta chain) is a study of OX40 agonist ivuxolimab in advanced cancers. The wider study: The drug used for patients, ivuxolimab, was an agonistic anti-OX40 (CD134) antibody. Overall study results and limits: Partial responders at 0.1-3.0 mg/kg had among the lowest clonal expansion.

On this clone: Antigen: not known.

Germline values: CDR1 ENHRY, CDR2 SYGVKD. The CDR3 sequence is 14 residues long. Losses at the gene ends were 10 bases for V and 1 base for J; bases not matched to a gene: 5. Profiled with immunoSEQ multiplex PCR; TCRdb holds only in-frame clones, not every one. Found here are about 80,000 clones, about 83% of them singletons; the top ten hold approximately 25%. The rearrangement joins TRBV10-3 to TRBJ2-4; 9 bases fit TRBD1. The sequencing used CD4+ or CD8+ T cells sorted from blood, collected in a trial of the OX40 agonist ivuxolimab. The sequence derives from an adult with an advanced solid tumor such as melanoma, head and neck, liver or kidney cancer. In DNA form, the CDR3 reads TGTGCCACCCCTGACAGGGGGGCCAAAAACATTCAGTACTTC. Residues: CATPDRGAKNIQYF.